The clone carrying this T cell receptor (beta chain) was observed a handful of times. Its specificity is unknown. This sample stems from a study of T cell repertoires in cytomegalovirus infection. On the study more broadly: Matching HLA type, along with CMV infection, was indicated by public TCR beta signatures. Whole-study findings and limits: Using cumulative public TCR beta family frequency, the authors identified those who carried CMV together with the relevant HLA. The study found HLA-C-restricted CMV-specific TCR beta clonotypes dominating the ex vivo response.

TCRdb fed the reads into MiXCR, producing one record per CDR3 protein. The table lists fewer than 200,000 distinct CDR3 sequences, 8.5% to 10% of them singletons. Material: PBMCs. The receptor was isolated from a human donor in good health (CMV status not recorded). Some clones in this sample may be carry-over from other donors' samples.

The CDR3 DNA follows: TGTGCCAGCAGTCCCAGACTAGCGGGAAGCACAGATACGCAGTATTTT. It is translated as CASSPRLAGSTDTQYF. The chain joins TRBV27 to TRBJ2-3; 11 nucleotides line up with TRBD2. CDR1 is MNHEY and CDR2 is SMNVEV in the germline V gene (reference sequence). The CDR3 sequence is 16 residues long. V shed 5 bases, J shed 0 bases, and the junction held 4 bases outside the gene matches.